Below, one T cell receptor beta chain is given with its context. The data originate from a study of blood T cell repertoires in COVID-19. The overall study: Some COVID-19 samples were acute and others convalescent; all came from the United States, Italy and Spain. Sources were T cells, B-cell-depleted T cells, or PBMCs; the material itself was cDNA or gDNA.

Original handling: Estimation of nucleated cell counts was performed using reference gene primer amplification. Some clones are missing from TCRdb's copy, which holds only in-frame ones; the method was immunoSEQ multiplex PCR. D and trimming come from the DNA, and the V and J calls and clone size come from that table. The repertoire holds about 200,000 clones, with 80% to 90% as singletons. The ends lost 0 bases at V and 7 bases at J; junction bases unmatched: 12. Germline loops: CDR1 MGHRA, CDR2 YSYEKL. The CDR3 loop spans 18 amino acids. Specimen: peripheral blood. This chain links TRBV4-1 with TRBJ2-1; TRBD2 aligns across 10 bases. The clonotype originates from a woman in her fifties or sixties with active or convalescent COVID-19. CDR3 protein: CASSQDRAAGGTRNEQFF. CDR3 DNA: TGCGCCAGCAGCCAAGATAGGGCAGCGGGAGGGACGAGGAATGAGCAGTTCTTC.